This T cell receptor beta chain was obtained from a study of blood T cell repertoires in COVID-19. Per the germline V gene, CDR1 is PRHDT and CDR2 is FYEKMQ (reference sequence). The trim removed 4 bases at V and 4 bases at J, leaving 10 bases unmatched. This CDR3 has 16 residues. How the authors handled the data: Scientists estimated how many nucleated cells there were by amplifying reference gene primers. Generated by immunoSEQ multiplex PCR, the TCRdb table keeps only in-frame clones and is missing some. For V, J and clone size, that table is used; D and trimming come from the DNA. The repertoire has some 140,000 clones, roughly 85% of them found once; the top ten carry 4.3%.

Sequencing was performed on peripheral blood. The chain has TRBV13 and TRBJ1-2; 9 nucleotides line up with TRBD1. This TCR derives from a human donor in a cohort sampled during active COVID-19. The DNA of the CDR3 is TGTGCCAGCAGCTCCTCCCAGACAGGGGGTGGCTATGGCTACACCTTC. It codes for CASSSSQTGGGYGYTF.